These 12 T cell receptor beta chains were all obtained from the same sample, sequenced in a study of cytomegalovirus exposure and HLA in healthy donors (dated by TCRdb to the late 2010s). The library was obtained by the immunoSEQ multiplex PCR assay. For the multiplex PCR, a mixture combining 60 forward primers for TCR Vbeta segments and 13 reverse primers for TCR Jbeta segments was used. As stored in TCRdb, this immuneACCESS dataset retains in-frame rearrangements with V and J assigned. A fraction of the clones does not appear; measured against another copy, unresolved V genes explain less than half of the discrepancy, and the remainder lacks a known reason. Within this sample are approximately 120,000 clones, with roughly three quarters of them counted one time only. Under 3.5% of the sample goes to the ten largest clones. The sequenced sample consisted of PBMCs. The source is a young man in good health and CMV-seronegative.

The chain links TRBV18 to TRBJ1-5; no reliable D call. This CDR3 has 16 residues. Germline CDR1 and CDR2: KGHSH and LQKENI. V was clipped by 4 bases and J by 5 bases, with 18 bases between them. CDR3 sequence (DNA): TGTGCCAGCTCACTACTGGCCCTCGCAGACTATCAGCCCCAGCATTTT. Translation: CASSLLALADYQPQHF.

The table lists this clone with a few counts. This sequence joins TRBV6-6 and TRBJ2-4, with a weak D call TRBD1 (5 bases). V was clipped by 6 bases and J by 8 bases, with 23 bases between them. The germline V gene encodes CDR1 MNHNY and CDR2 SVGAGI (reference sequence). CDR3 length: 16 residues. The CDR3 spells CASSWGGHQEDDIQYF. In DNA form, the CDR3 reads TGTGCCAGCAGCTGGGGTGGACATCAAGAGGATGACATTCAGTACTTC.

This rearrangement joins TRBV30 to TRBJ1-4, with 7 bases aligning to TRBD1. The germline gives CDR1 GTSNPN, CDR2 SVGIG (reference sequence). The CDR3 is made up of 15 amino acids. V dropped 2 bases and J dropped 7; count of bases not matched to a gene: 10. CDR3 bases: TGTGCCTGGAGTCCGGGTTTAGGGGGCAGTGAAAAACTGTTTTTT. Its protein product is CAWSPGLGGSEKLFF.

The chain employs TRBV4-3 and TRBJ2-5; 10 positions agree with TRBD1. The end of the DNA aligns better with TRBJ2-7, so the J call may be wrong. The CDR3 runs to 15 residues. Germline assignment: CDR1 LGHNA and CDR2 YSLEER. The CDR3 here is CASSQEGTGAYEQYF. Written as DNA, the CDR3 is TGCGCCAGCAGCCAAGAAGGGACAGGGGCCTACGAGCAGTACTTC.

The chain is built from TRBV5-1 and TRBJ2-3; 12 nucleotides line up with TRBD2. Trimming removed 7 bases from V and 5 bases from J; junction bases left unmatched: 8. The CDR3 spans 15 residues. The germline gives CDR1 SGHRS, CDR2 YFSETQ. The CDR3 DNA is TGCGCCAGCTCCCTGACTAGCGGGGGTTTAGATACGCAGTATTTT. Translating it yields CASSLTSGGLDTQYF.

V is TRBV10-3 and J is TRBJ2-3; 8 bases agree with TRBD2. The length of the CDR3 is 14 residues. Losses at the gene ends were 0 bases for V and 6 bases for J; bases not matched to a gene: 2. Germline V gene sequence: CDR1 ENHRY, CDR2 SYGVKD. The CDR3 reads CAISESLAGDTQYF. CDR3 DNA: TGTGCCATCAGTGAGTCGCTAGCGGGTGATACGCAGTATTTT.

J is TRBJ2-1 and V is TRBV27; TRBD1 matches at 7 bases. Germline CDR1 is MNHEY and CDR2 is SMNVEV (reference sequence). CDR3 length: 15 amino acids. The junction had 5 bases not matched to a gene; V was cut back by 5 bases and J by 1 base. CDR3 loop: CASSHRQGSYNEQFF. DNA for the CDR3: TGTGCCAGCAGTCACAGACAGGGTTCCTACAATGAGCAGTTCTTC.

This clone was recorded a few times. V usage is TRBV28 and J usage is TRBJ1-1; D unresolved. The V and J ends lost 11 bases and 1 base respectively, with 14 bases between them. This CDR3 is built from 13 residues. Germline-derived CDR1 and CDR2 are MDHEN and SYDVKM. The CDR3 coding sequence is TGTGCCGGAGGTCGCGCGGCGAACACTGAAGCTTTCTTT. This encodes CAGGRAANTEAFF.

The rearrangement uses TRBV9 and TRBJ2-6; D possibly corresponds to TRBD1 (6 bases). The CDR3 is made up of 18 amino acids. Deletions cut 5 bases from V and 2 bases from J, with 20 bases between. The V gene's germline CDR1 is SGDLS and CDR2 YYNGEE. The CDR3: CASRGTTGQITGANVLTF. CDR3 coding DNA: TGTGCCAGCAGGGGAACTACGGGACAAATAACTGGGGCCAACGTCCTGACTTTC.

This chain links TRBV30 with TRBJ2-3; 8 bases map to TRBD2. In germline, CDR1 is GTSNPN, CDR2 SVGIG (reference sequence). V was clipped by 7 bases and J by 2 bases; unmatched bases: 8. The CDR3 spans 14 residues. DNA for the CDR3: TGTGCCTACATAGCGGGGCCGACCACAGATACGCAGTATTTT. It specifies CAYIAGPTTDTQYF.

The CDR3 loop is CASSQEGNQASATDTQYF. For the CDR3, the DNA is TGCGCCAGCAGCCAAGAAGGGAATCAGGCTAGCGCCACAGATACGCAGTATTTT. The chain couples TRBV4-1 to TRBJ2-3; the D gene is possibly TRBD2 (6 bases). V was trimmed by 0 bases and J by 2 bases, leaving 18 bases between them. CDR1 MGHRA and CDR2 YSYEKL come from the germline V gene. The CDR3 extends over 18 amino acids.

The genes are TRBV7-2 and TRBJ2-7; TRBD1 matches at 7 bases. Germline assignment: CDR1 SGHTA and CDR2 FQGNSA. V lost 5 bases, J lost 6 bases, and 10 bases stayed unmatched. CDR3 size: 14 residues. CDR3 DNA: TGTGCCAGCAGCCAAGGACAGGCCGAAGGCGAGCAGTACTTC. Amino acids: CASSQGQAEGEQYF.